This T cell receptor beta chain was captured by sequencing in a study of T cells after yellow fever vaccination. In this sample, this clonotype turned up many times. The CDR3 covers 16 residues. The germline V gene has CDR1 MGHDK and CDR2 SYGVNS. V gave up 5 bases and J gave up 2 bases; unmatched junction bases: 8. From the 5' RACE reads, TCRdb called clonotypes with MiXCR, one entry per CDR3 protein. The table has around 160,000 distinct CDR3 sequences, almost 7% seen once. The receptor was derived from a man between 18 and 29 years old who received the YFV17D yellow fever vaccine. The material was CD4+ T cells sorted from PBMCs, obtained 5 days after the first yellow fever vaccination. The V call is TRBV25-1, the J call TRBJ2-3; 9 bases are a match to TRBD2. The CDR3 nucleotides are TGTGCCAGCAGTCTTCGGCGGGGGGGTATCACAGATACGCAGTATTTT. Translating gives CASSLRRGGITDTQYF.